Following are 13 T cell receptor beta chains from one sample sequenced in a study of immune heterogeneity within non-small cell lung tumors. Multiplex PCR amplified TCR beta CDR3 with 32 V and 13 J primers. TCRdb analysed the multiplex PCR reads with MiXCR anew, one entry per CDR3 protein. Among some 19,000 distinct CDR3 sequences listed, approximately 26% were seen once. Template material for each sample was 550 to 700 ng of bulk tumor genomic DNA. Several far-apart biopsies were taken per primary tumor during surgery. These patients got curative surgery after being newly diagnosed with untreated non-small cell lung cancer. Sequenced sample: lung tumor tissue. These TCRs come from a man aged 35-49 years with non-small cell lung cancer.

This clonotype was detected many times. The CDR3 reads CASSLAQGGSGNTIYF. In DNA form, the CDR3 reads TGTGCCAGCAGCTTAGCTCAGGGGGGCTCTGGAAACACCATATATTTT. The rearrangement links TRBV7-6 to TRBJ1-3, with 7 bases aligning to TRBD1. After removal of 0 bases from V and 0 bases from J, the junction contained 2 bases not matched to a gene. CDR1 and CDR2 (germline): SGHVS, FNYEAQ. The CDR3 covers 16 residues.

Concerning this clonotype itself: A much larger clone is a single base away; this may be a read error. This chain connects TRBV10-3 to TRBJ2-7; TRBD2 agrees at 7 bases. The CDR3 consists of 15 residues. Germline V gene sequence: CDR1 ENHRY, CDR2 SYGVKD. This CDR3 reads CANSESGEGRGEQYF. CDR3 DNA sequence: TGTGCCAACAGTGAGTCGGGGGAGGGCCGGGGCGAGCAGTACTTC.

This clonotype was detected a few times. V and J are TRBV24-1 and TRBJ2-5; a weak D match, TRBD2 (5 bases). This CDR3 spans 14 amino acids. Trimming shortened V by 3 bases and J by 5 bases, and 12 bases separated the two germline ends. From germline, CDR1 is KGHDR and CDR2 SFDVKD. CDR3 nucleotides: TGTGCCACCAGTGATCCGAGGGTCGTGGAGACCCAGTACTTC. Encoded protein: CATSDPRVVETQYF.

The chain couples TRBV6-5 to TRBJ1-1, with TRBD1 matching 8 bases. CDR1 is MNHEY, CDR2 SVGAGI, per germline. The CDR3 is 18 residues long. The J segment lost 3 bases and the V segment lost 2 bases, leaving 14 bases of the junction unmatched. CDR3 loop: CASSYRIRTGSSDTEAFF. CDR3 bases: TGTGCCAGCAGTTACAGGATCAGGACAGGGTCTAGTGACACTGAAGCTTTCTTT.

V gene TRBV7-9 combines with J gene TRBJ2-5; no firm D call. CDR1 and CDR2 (germline): SEHNR, FQNEAQ (reference sequence). V lost 8 bases, J lost 5 bases, and 12 bases lay in between. This CDR3 region has 12 residues. DNA of the CDR3: TGTGCCAGCGGGCCAGGTGGGGAGACCCAGTACTTC. Its protein product is CASGPGGETQYF.

This clonotype was picked up a small number of times. The chain joins TRBV11-3 to TRBJ2-7, with TRBD2 identical over 13 bases. The V segment lost 5 bases and the J segment 4 bases; nucleotides outside the gene matches: 5. This CDR3 spans 15 amino acids. Germline values: CDR1 SGHNT, CDR2 YENEEA. CDR3 coding DNA: TGTGCCAGCAGCCCGGGACTAGCGGGACTATACGAGCAGTACTTC. Translating it yields CASSPGLAGLYEQYF.

As for this clonotype: One base away lies a much larger clone, so this may be a sequencing read error. The chain combines TRBV11-1 with TRBJ2-7; TRBD2 matches at 7 bases. The trim removed 2 bases at V and 2 bases at J, leaving 3 bases unmatched. The length of the CDR3 is 14 residues. The germline V gene encodes CDR1 SGHAT and CDR2 FQDESV (reference sequence). This chain's CDR3 is CASSLSGIPYEQYF. CDR3 coding DNA: TGTGCCAGCAGCTTAAGCGGGATCCCCTACGAGCAGTACTTC.

The CDR3 loop is CASSIEVATDTQYF. The CDR3 coding sequence is TGTGCCAGCAGTATCGAGGTGGCGACAGATACGCAGTATTTT. V gene TRBV28 combines with J gene TRBJ2-3; D remains unclear. With 5 bases removed from V and 3 bases from J, the gap between germline ends came to 12 bases. The CDR3 sequence is 14 residues long. Germline CDR1 reads MDHEN; CDR2 reads SYDVKM.

The chain carries TRBV7-2 and TRBJ2-5, with D perhaps assigned TRBD1 or TRBD2 (5 bases each). The CDR3 loop spans 14 amino acids. Between the trimmed V and J ends, which lost 0 bases and 5 bases, there was a span of 10 bases. CDR1 is SGHTA, CDR2 FQGNSA, per germline. CDR3 in amino acids: CASSLAGWGETQYF. The CDR3 coding sequence is TGTGCCAGCAGCTTAGCGGGATGGGGGGAGACCCAGTACTTC.

The rearrangement uses TRBV11-3 and TRBJ2-1; 7 bases fit TRBD1. Trimming took 0 bases from V and 3 from J; bases not matched to a gene: 5. CDR1 is SGHNT and CDR2 is YENEEA in the germline V gene. The CDR3 covers 16 residues. The CDR3, as DNA: TGTGCCAGCAGCTTAGAGTTGTCAGGGGGCTACAATGAGCAGTTCTTC. This gives the protein CASSLELSGGYNEQFF.

With respect to this clonotype: Given a much more abundant clone one base away, this may be a read error. The chain combines TRBV7-2 with TRBJ1-3; no definite D call. Germline CDR1 is SGHTA and CDR2 is FQGNSA. The CDR3 sequence is 15 residues long. V shed 2 bases and J shed 2 bases, with 10 bases lying between them. The CDR3 nucleotides are TGTGCCAGCAGCTTATCAAGGGTCACTGGAAACACCATATATTTT. Amino acid sequence: CASSLSRVTGNTIYF.

For this clonotype: One base away lies a much larger clone, so this may be a sequencing read error. This rearrangement joins TRBV20-1 to TRBJ1-3; TRBD1 matches at 8 bases. Germline assignment: CDR1 DFQATT and CDR2 SNEGSKA (reference sequence). The CDR3 totals 15 residues. V dropped 3 bases and J dropped 2; count of bases not matched to a gene: 6. CDR3 DNA: TGCAGTGCTAGGCCCGACAGGGGACCTGGAAACACCATATATTTT. Its translation: CSARPDRGPGNTIYF.

This clonotype has a handful of counts. The chain joins TRBV7-9 to TRBJ2-1; D call uncertain. The germline V and J ends were trimmed by 2 bases and 6 bases, with 17 bases remaining between them. Germline lookup yields CDR1 SEHNR and CDR2 FQNEAQ (reference sequence). The CDR3 is 16 residues long. The CDR3 DNA is TGTGCCAGCAGCTTAAAAGGCGTACAGTTAGGCAATGAGCAGTTCTTC. Translated: CASSLKGVQLGNEQFF.